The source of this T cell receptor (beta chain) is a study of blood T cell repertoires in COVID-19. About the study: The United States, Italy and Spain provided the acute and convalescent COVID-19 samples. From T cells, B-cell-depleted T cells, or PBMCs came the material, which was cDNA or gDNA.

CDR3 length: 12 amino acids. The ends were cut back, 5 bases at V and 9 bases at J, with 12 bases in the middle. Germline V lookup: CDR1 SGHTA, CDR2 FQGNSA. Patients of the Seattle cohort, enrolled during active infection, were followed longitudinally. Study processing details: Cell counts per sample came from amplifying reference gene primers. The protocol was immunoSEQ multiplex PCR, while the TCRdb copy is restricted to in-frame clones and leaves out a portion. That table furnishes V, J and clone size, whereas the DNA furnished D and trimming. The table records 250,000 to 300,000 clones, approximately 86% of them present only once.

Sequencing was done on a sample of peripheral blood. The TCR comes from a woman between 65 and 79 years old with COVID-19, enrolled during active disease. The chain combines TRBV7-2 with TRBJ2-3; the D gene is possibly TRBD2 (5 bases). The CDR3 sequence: CASSPTSSTQYF. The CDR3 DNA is TGTGCCAGCAGCCCAACTAGTTCCACGCAGTATTTT.